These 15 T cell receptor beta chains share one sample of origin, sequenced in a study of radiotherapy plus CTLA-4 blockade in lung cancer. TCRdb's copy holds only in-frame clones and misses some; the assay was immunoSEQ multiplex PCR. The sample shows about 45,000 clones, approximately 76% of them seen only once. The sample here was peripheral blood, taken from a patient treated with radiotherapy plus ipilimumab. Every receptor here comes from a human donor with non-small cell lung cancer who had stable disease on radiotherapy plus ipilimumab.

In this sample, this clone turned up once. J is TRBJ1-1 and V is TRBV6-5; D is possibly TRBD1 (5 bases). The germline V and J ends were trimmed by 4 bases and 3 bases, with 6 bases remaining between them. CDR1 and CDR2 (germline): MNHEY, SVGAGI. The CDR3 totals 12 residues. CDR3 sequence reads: CASSWGDTEAFF. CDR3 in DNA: TGTGCCAGCAGTTGGGGGGACACTGAAGCTTTCTTT.

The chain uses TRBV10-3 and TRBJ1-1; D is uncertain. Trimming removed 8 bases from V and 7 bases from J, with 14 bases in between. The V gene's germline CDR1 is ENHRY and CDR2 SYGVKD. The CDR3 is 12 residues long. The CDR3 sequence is CAIAAVNFEAFF. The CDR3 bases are TGTGCCATCGCTGCAGTCAACTTTGAAGCTTTCTTT.

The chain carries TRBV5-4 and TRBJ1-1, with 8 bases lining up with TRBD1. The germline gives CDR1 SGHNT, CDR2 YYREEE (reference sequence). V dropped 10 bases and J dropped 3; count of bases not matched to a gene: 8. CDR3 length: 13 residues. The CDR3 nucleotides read TGTGCCGGCCGGACAGGGATCGACACTGAAGCTTTCTTT. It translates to CAGRTGIDTEAFF.

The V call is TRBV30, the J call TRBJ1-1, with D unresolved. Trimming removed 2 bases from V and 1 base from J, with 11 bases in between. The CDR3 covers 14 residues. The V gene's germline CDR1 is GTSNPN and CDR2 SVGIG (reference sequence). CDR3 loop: CAWSKINTNTEAFF. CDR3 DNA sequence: TGTGCCTGGAGTAAAATAAACACGAACACTGAAGCTTTCTTT.

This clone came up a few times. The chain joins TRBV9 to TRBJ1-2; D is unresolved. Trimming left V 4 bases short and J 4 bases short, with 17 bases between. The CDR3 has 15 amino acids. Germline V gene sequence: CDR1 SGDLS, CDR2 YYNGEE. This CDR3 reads CASSPTTDGGYGYTF. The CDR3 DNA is TGTGCCAGCAGCCCTACTACCGACGGAGGCTATGGCTACACCTTC.

The DNA of the CDR3 is TGTGCCAGCAGTCACTTATTGGGATTACACTACGAGCAGTACTTC. This codes for CASSHLLGLHYEQYF. The rearrangement uses TRBV7-9 and TRBJ2-7; D not certain. The CDR3 sequence is 15 residues long. The germline CDR1 and CDR2 sequences are SEHNR and FQNEAQ (reference sequence). Trimming took off 6 bases at V and 3 bases at J, with 18 bases between the two ends. Full variable domain (missing parts from reference TRBV7-9 and TRBJ2-7): DTGVSQNPRHKITKRGQNVTFRCDPISEHNRLYWYRQTLGQGPEFLTYFQNEAQLEKSRLLSDRFSAERPKGSFSTLEIQRTEQGDSAMYLCASSHLLGLHYEQYFGPGTRLTVT.

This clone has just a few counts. CDR3 in amino acids: CASSPGTVNSPLHF. CDR3 DNA sequence: TGTGCCAGCAGTCCCGGGACCGTCAATTCACCCCTCCACTTT. The chain recombines TRBV7-3 with TRBJ1-6; a weak D match, TRBD1 (5 bases). Germline V gene sequence: CDR1 SGHTA, CDR2 FQGTGA. This CDR3 region has 14 residues. Trimming stripped 6 bases from V and 7 bases from J, with 13 bases between.

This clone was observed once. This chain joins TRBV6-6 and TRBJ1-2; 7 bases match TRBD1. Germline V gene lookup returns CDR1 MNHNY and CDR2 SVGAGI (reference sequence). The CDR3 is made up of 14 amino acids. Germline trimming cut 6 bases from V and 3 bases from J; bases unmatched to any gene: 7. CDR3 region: CASRPTTGDYGYTF. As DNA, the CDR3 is TGTGCCAGCAGGCCGACTACAGGGGACTATGGCTACACCTTC.

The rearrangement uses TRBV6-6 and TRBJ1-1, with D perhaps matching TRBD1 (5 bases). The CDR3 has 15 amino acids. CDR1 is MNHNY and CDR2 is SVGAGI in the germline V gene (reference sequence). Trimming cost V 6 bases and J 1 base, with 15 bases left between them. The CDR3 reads CASSSSEGRNTEAFF. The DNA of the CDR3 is TGTGCCAGCAGCTCCTCTGAGGGGCGGAACACTGAAGCTTTCTTT.

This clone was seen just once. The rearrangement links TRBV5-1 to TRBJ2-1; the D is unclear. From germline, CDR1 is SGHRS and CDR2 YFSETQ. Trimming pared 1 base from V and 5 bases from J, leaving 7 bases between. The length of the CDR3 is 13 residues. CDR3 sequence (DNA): TGCGCCAGCAGCTTGAACAGTAACAATGAGCAGTTCTTC. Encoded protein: CASSLNSNNEQFF.

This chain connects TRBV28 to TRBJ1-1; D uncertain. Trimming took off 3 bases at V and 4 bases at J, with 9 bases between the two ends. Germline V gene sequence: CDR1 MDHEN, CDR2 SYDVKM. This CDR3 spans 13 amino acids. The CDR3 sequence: CASSFGGFTEAFF. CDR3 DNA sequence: TGTGCCAGCAGTTTTGGCGGATTCACTGAAGCTTTCTTT.

CDR3 sequence (DNA): TGTGCCAGCTCACCTACCGGACACCCCAATCAGCCCCAGCATTTT. As protein: CASSPTGHPNQPQHF. The V call is TRBV18, the J call TRBJ1-5; D perhaps matches TRBD1 (5 bases). This CDR3 spans 15 amino acids. Germline CDR1 and CDR2: KGHSH and LQKENI. The germline V and J ends were trimmed by 3 bases and 3 bases, with 12 bases remaining between them.

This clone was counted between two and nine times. DNA of the CDR3: TGTGCCAGCTCACCACCGCTGGGGGCAAACACCGGGGAGCTGTTTTTT. This gives the protein CASSPPLGANTGELFF. This chain uses TRBV18 with TRBJ2-2, with D tentatively TRBD1 (6 bases). The germline CDR1 and CDR2 sequences are KGHSH and LQKENI. The CDR3 is 16 amino acids. Deletions cut 0 bases from V and 2 bases from J, with 10 bases between.

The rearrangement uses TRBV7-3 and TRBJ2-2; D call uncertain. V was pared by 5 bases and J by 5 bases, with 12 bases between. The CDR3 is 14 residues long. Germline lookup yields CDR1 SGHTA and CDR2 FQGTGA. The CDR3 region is CASSEIGWTGELFF. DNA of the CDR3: TGTGCCAGCAGCGAGATAGGATGGACCGGGGAGCTGTTTTTT.

CDR3 sequence reads: CASTRFWRVCYTF. The CDR3 DNA follows: TGTGCCAGCACCCGGTTTTGGAGGGTTTGCTACACCTTC. The rearrangement links TRBV27 to TRBJ1-2; no definite D call. Trimming cost V 7 bases and J 9 bases, with 18 bases left between them. The CDR3 has 13 amino acids. Germline V CDR1 and CDR2: MNHEY, SMNVEV (reference sequence).